A selection of T cell receptor beta chains follows, all from one sample in a study of vaccination and CD4 T cells after COVID-19. TCRdb fed the PCR reads into MiXCR, producing one record per CDR3 protein. This sample has approximately 13,000 distinct CDR3 sequences, with about half found just once. Antigen specificity for these receptors is unknown. Specimen: CD4+ T cells from blood, cultured in vitro. The receptors shown here come from a human donor who had recovered from COVID-19. Each CDR3 is given with its conserved first and last residue. The D gene is left open where the match is weak. Clone sizes are given selectively: once, few, many, or a class where the clone is expanded.

v_call,clone_size,j_call,d_call,cdr3_nt,cdr3_aa
TRBV2,NA,TRBJ1-5,TRBD1,TGTGCCAGCAGGGGGACAGGGGGAAATCAGCCCCAGCATTTT,CASRGTGGNQPQHF
TRBV6-1,few,TRBJ2-1,NA,TGTGCCAGCAGTCGTACAGCTGGGTGGACTCCTAATGAGCAGTTCTTC,CASSRTAGWTPNEQFF
TRBV20-1,NA,TRBJ1-6,NA,TGCAGTGCTTATTCGGGGGGGGCAGGGAATTCACCCCTCCACTTT,CSAYSGGAGNSPLHF
TRBV7-3,NA,TRBJ1-1,NA,TGTGCCAGCAGCTTAGAGGCAGGGAATGAAGCTTTCTTT,CASSLEAGNEAFF
TRBV27,few,TRBJ2-2,NA,TGTGCCAGCAGTTACGGGCAGGGCACCGGGGAGCTGTTTTTT,CASSYGQGTGELFF
TRBV10-3,NA,TRBJ2-5,NA,TGTGCCATCAGTGCGACAGGCCAAGAGACCCAGTACTTC,CAISATGQETQYF
TRBV19,NA,TRBJ1-6,NA,TGTGCCAGTAGTATCCCCCGACAGAGGAGAGGGGATAATTCACCCCTCCACTTT,CASSIPRQRRGDNSPLHF
TRBV28,NA,TRBJ2-2,TRBD1,TGTGCCAGCAGTTCTCACCGGGACAGCCGCACCGGGGAGCTGTTTTTT,CASSSHRDSRTGELFF
TRBV27,NA,TRBJ1-2,NA,TGTGCCAGCAGTTTTATGGACGGAAGAGGGGGCTACACCTTC,CASSFMDGRGGYTF
TRBV29-1,NA,TRBJ2-7,TRBD1,TGCAGCGTCGGACAGGACTACGAGCAGTACTTC,CSVGQDYEQYF
TRBV7-2,NA,TRBJ1-5,NA,TGTGCCAGCAGCCGAGGACAGAACAATCAGCCCCAGCATTTT,CASSRGQNNQPQHF
TRBV20-1,few,TRBJ2-4,TRBD2,TGCAGTGCTAGGGGGACTAGCGGCTTAGCCAAAAACATTCAGTACTTC,CSARGTSGLAKNIQYF